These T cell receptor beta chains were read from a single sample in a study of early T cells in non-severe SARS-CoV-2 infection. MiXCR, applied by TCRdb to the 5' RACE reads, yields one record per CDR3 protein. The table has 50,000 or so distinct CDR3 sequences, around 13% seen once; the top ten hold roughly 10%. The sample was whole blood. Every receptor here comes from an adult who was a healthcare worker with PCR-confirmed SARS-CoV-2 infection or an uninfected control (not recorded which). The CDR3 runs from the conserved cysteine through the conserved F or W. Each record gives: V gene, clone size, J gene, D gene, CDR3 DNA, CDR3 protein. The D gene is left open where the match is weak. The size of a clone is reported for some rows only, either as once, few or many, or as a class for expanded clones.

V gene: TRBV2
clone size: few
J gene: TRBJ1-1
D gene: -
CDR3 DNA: TGTGCCAGCAGTGAAATCCCAAGGGACACTGAAGCTTTCTTT
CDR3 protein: CASSEIPRDTEAFF

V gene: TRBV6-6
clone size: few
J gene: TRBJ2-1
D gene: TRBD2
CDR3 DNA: TGTGCCAGCAGTTACGGGACTAGCGGGGGTTTCGAGCAGTTCTTC
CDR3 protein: CASSYGTSGGFEQFF

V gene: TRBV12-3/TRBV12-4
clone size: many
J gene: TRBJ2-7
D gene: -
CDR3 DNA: TGTGCCAGCAGTCCTAGCCCGAGGGAGCAGTACTTC
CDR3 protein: CASSPSPREQYF

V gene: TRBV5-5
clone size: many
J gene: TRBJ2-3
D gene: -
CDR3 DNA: TGTGCCAGCAGCGCCGATCCTTTTTCCCCTGGGGGCGCTGCGCAGTATTTT
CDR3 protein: CASSADPFSPGGAAQYF

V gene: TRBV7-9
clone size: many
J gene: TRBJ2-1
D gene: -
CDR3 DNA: TGTGCCAGCAGCCGACGAGAGAGCTCCTACAATGAGCAGTTCTTC
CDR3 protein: CASSRRESSYNEQFF

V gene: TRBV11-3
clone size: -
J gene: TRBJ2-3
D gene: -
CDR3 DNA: TGTGCCAGCAGCCATTCCTACAGCACAGATACGCAGTATTTT
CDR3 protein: CASSHSYSTDTQYF

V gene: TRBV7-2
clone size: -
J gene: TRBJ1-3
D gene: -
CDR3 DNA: TGTGCCAGCAGCTTGCGACAAGCCTCTGGAAACACCATATATTTT
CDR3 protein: CASSLRQASGNTIYF

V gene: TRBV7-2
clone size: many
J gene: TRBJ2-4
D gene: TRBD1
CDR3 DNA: TGTGCCAGCAGCTCAGGGGGCGCGGGAAACATTCAGTACTTC
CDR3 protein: CASSSGGAGNIQYF

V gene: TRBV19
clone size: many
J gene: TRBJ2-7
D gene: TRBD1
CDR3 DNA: TGTGCCAGTAGTCGTAAGACAGGGGGCGCGTCTTACGAGCAGTACTTC
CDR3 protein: CASSRKTGGASYEQYF

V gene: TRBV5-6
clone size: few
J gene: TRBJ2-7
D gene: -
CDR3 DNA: TGTGCCAGCAGCTTCCAGGGGAACTACGAGCAGTACTTC
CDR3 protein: CASSFQGNYEQYF

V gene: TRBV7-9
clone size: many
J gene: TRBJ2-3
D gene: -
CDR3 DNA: TGTGCCAGCATGGGGAGTTCGACTAGCACAGATACGCAGTATTTT
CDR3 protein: CASMGSSTSTDTQYF

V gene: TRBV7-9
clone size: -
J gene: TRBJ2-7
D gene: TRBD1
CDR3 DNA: TGTGCCAGCAGCTTGGGACAGGTACTCCTCTACGAGCAGTACTTC
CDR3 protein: CASSLGQVLLYEQYF

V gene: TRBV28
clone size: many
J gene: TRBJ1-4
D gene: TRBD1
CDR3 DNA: TGTGCCACCGGACAGGGCCCTGAAAAACTGTTTTTT
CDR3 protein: CATGQGPEKLFF

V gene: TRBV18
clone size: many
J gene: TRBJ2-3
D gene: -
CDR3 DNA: TGTGCCAGCTCACCACCGCTTGGGAGTAGGGATACGCAGTATTTT
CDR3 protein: CASSPPLGSRDTQYF

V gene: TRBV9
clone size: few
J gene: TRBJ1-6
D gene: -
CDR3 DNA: TGTGCCAGCAGCGTACAGGGCTCCTATAATTCACCCCTCCACTTT
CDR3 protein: CASSVQGSYNSPLHF

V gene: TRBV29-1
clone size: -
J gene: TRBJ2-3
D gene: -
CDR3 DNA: TGCAGCGCCGGAGGAGGATGGTCAGATAGCACAGATACGCAGTATTTT
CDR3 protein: CSAGGGWSDSTDTQYF

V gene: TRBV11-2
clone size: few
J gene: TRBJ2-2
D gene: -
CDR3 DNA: TGTGCCCAGAGGACAGCGAACACCGGGGAGCTGTTTTTT
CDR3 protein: CAQRTANTGELFF

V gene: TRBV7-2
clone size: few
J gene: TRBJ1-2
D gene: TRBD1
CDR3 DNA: TGTGCCAGCAGCTTGGGGACAGTGGGGCCGTATGGCTACACCTTC
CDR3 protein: CASSLGTVGPYGYTF

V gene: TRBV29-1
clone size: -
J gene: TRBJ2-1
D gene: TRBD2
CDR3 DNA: TGCAGCTCTTATAAGCGGGAGGGCGGCAATGAGCAGTTCTTC
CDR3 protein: CSSYKREGGNEQFF

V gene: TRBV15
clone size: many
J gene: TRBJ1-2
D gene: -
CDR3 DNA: TGTGCCACCAGCAGACCCCGAGCGTTGAGTGGCTACACCTTC
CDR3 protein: CATSRPRALSGYTF

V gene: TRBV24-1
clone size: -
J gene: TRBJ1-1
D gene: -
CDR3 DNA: TGTGCCACCAGTGACTCAGACAGGACCGAGGCTTTCTTT
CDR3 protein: CATSDSDRTEAFF

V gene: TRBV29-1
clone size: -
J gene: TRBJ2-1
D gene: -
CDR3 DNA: TGCAGCGTCTCACCGACAATGAACTCCTACAATGAGCAGTTCTTC
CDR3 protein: CSVSPTMNSYNEQFF

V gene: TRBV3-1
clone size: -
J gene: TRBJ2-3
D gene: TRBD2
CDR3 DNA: TGTGCCAGCAGCCAGCCGGGACTAGATACAGATACGCAGTATTTT
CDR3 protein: CASSQPGLDTDTQYF

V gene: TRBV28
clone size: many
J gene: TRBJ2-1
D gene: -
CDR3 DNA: TGTGCCAGCAGTTTAGGCACAAGATTCTACAATGAGCAGTTCTTC
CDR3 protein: CASSLGTRFYNEQFF

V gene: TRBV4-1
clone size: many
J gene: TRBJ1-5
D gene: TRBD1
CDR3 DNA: TGCGCCAGCAGCCAGAAGACAGGGGATGGAAATCAGCCCCAGCATTTT
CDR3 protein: CASSQKTGDGNQPQHF

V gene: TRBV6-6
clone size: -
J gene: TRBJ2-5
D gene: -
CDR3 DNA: TGTGCCAGCAGTTACTCGGGGGGTGCCTCCCAAGAGACCCAGTACTTC
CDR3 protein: CASSYSGGASQETQYF

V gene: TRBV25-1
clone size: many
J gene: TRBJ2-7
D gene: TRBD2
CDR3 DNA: TGTGCCAGCAGTGCAGCGGGGGCCCACGAACAGTACTTC
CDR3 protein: CASSAAGAHEQYF

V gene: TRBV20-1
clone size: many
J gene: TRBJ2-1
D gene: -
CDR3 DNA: TGCAGTGCTAGTCTGACTAGAGGAGTGTACAATGAGCAGTTCTTC
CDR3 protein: CSASLTRGVYNEQFF

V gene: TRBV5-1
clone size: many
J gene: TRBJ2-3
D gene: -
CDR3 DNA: TGCGCCAGCAGCGATCCATCTACGGGGGCAGATACGCAGTATTTT
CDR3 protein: CASSDPSTGADTQYF

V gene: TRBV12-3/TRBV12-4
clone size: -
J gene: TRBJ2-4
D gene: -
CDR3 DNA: TGTGCCAGCAGATTTGGGTCTACGGACATTCAGTACTTC
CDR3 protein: CASRFGSTDIQYF

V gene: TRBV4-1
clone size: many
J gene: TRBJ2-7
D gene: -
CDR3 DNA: TGCGCCAGCAGCCTAGGACTGACCGGAGAACACGAGCAGTACTTC
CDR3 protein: CASSLGLTGEHEQYF

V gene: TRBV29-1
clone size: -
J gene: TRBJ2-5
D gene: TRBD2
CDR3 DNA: TGCAGCGCGGGGGGATCTCAAGAGACCCAGTACTTC
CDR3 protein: CSAGGSQETQYF

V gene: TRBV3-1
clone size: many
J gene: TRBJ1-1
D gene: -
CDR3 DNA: TGTGCCAGCAGCCAGCCCGGACAGAACACTGAAGCTTTCTTT
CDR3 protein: CASSQPGQNTEAFF

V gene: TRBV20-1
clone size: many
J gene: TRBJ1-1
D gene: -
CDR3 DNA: TGCAGTGCTAGAGATAGACGGGGGCACACTGAAGCTTTCTTT
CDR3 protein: CSARDRRGHTEAFF

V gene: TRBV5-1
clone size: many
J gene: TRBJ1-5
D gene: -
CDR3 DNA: TGCGCCAGCAGCGTTTACGCGGGCCAGCCCCAGCATTTT
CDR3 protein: CASSVYAGQPQHF

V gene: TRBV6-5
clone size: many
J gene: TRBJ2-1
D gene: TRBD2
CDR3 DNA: TGTGCCAGCAGTTACTCGACTAGCGGGGGTGTGAATGAGCAGTTCTTC
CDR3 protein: CASSYSTSGGVNEQFF

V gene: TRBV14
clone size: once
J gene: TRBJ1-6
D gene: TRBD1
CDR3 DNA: TGTGCCAGCAGCGGGACAGGGAATTCACCCCTCCACTTT
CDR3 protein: CASSGTGNSPLHF

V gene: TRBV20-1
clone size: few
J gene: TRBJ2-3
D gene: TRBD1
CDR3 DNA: TGCAGTGCCCCCAGACCGGGACAGGGGGAATCAGATACGCAGTATTTT
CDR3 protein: CSAPRPGQGESDTQYF

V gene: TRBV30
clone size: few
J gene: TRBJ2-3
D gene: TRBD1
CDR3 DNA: TGTGCCTCCATACGACAGGGGGTGGATACGCAGTATTTT
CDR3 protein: CASIRQGVDTQYF

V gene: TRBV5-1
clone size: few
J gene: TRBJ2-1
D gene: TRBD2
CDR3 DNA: TGCGCCAGCAGCTTGCCCGTGGGGAGCGGGGGGACCAATGAGCAGTTCTTC
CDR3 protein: CASSLPVGSGGTNEQFF

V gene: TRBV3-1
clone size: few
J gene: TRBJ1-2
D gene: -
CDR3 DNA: TGTGCCAGCAGCCAAGATTACTATGGCTACACCTTC
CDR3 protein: CASSQDYYGYTF

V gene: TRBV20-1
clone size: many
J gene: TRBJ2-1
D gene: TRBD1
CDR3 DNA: TGCAGTGCGAGAAAGTCCCGGGACAGGGCCCACAATGAGCAGTTCTTC
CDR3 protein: CSARKSRDRAHNEQFF

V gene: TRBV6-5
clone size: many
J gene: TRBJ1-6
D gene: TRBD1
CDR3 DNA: TGTGCCAGCAGTTCCAGACAGGGCTTGTCACCCCTCCACTTT
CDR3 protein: CASSSRQGLSPLHF

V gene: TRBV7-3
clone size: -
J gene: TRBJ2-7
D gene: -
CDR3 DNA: TGTGCCAGCAGCTTAACGAGCGCCTACGAGCAGTACTTC
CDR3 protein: CASSLTSAYEQYF

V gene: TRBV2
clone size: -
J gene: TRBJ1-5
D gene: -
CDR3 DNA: TGTGCCAGCAGTGGGGGCAGACCAGGCAATCAGCCCCAGCATTTT
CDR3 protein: CASSGGRPGNQPQHF

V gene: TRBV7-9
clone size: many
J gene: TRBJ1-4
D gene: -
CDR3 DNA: TGTGCCAGCAGCTTAGCTACCCTTGCAACTAATGAAAAACTGTTTTTT
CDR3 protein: CASSLATLATNEKLFF

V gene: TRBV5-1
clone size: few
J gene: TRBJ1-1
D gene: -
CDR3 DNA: TGCGCCAGCAGCGGCAGGACAGAAAGGAACACTGAAGCTTTCTTT
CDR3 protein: CASSGRTERNTEAFF

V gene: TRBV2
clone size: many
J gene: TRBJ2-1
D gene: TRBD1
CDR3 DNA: TGTGCCAGCAGTCCCGGGACAGGGTTCAATGAGCAGTTCTTC
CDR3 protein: CASSPGTGFNEQFF

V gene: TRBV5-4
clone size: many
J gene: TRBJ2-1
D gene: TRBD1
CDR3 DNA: TGTGCCAGCAGCTTGGGTGGACAGGGAAGGGATGAGCAGTTCTTC
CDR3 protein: CASSLGGQGRDEQFF

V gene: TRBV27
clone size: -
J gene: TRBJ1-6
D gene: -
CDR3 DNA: TGTGCCAGCAGTTGGCAGGGACAATCGCCCCTCCACTTT
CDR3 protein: CASSWQGQSPLHF

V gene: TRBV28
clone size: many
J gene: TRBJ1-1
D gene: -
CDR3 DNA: TGTGCCAGCAGCGCGCGTAGGGAAGCTTTCTTT
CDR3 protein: CASSARREAFF

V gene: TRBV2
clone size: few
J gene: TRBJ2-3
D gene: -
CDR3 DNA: TGTGCCAGCAGGGAGGGGGCTCTGTCCCCAGATACGCAGTATTTT
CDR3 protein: CASREGALSPDTQYF

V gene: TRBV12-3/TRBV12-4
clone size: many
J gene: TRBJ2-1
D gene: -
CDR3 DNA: TGTGCCAGCACCCAGGGGGGGGCGTCCTACAATGAGCAGTTCTTC
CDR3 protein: CASTQGGASYNEQFF

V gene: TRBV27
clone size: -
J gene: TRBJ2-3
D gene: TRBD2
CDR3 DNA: TGTGCCAGCAGAAGACTAGCGGGAGGGAACGCAGATACGCAGTATTTT
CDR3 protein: CASRRLAGGNADTQYF